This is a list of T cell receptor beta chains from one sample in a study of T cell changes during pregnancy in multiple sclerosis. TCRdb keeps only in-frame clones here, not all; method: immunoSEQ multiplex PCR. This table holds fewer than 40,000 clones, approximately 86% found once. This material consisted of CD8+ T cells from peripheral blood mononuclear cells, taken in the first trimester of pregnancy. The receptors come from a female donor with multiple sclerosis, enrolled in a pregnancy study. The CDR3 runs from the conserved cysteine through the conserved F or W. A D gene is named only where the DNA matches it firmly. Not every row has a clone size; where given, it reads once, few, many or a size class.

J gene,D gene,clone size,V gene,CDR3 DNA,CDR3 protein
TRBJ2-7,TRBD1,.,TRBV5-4,TGTGCCAGCAGACGACAGGGAAACCACGAGCAGTACTTC,CASRRQGNHEQYF
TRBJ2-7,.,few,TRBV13,TGTGCCAGCAGCTTAGGAACTAACTACGAGCAGTACTTC,CASSLGTNYEQYF
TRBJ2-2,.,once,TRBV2,TGTGCCAGCAGTGAGGGAGGAACGAACACCGGGGAGCTGTTTTTT,CASSEGGTNTGELFF
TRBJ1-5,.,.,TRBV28,TGTGCCAGCAGTTTAAGCGGCAATCAGCCCCAGCATTTT,CASSLSGNQPQHF
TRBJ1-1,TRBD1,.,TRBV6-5,TGTGCCAGCAGTTACGACAGGGGCGGAACTGAAGCTTTCTTT,CASSYDRGGTEAFF
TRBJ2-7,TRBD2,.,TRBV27,TGTGCCAGCAGTTCCGGGACTAGTATCTACGAGCAGTACTTC,CASSSGTSIYEQYF
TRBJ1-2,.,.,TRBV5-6,TGTGCCAGCAGCTTGGCAACAGGCTATGGCTACACCTTC,CASSLATGYGYTF
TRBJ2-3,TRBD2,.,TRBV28,TGTGCCAGCAGTACTCCCCGGGAGGGAGGGCCGGTTCATACGCAGTATTTT,CASSTPREGGPVHTQYF
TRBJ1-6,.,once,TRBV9,TGTGCCAGCAGCGTAGACAGTGCATATAATTCACCCCTCCACTTT,CASSVDSAYNSPLHF
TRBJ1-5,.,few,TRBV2,TGTGCCAGCAGTGAGATCCAACCTCCCAGTCAGCCCCAGCATTTT,CASSEIQPPSQPQHF
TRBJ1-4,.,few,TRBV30,TGTGCCTGGAGTGTAGGGCAGGGTGGGGAAAAACTGTTTTTT,CAWSVGQGGEKLFF
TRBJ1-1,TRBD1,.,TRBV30,TGTGCCTGGAGTTTCCAGGGGGGAGAAGCTTTCTTT,CAWSFQGGEAFF
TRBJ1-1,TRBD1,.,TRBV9,TGTGCCAGCAGCTCCGGGACAGGGGACACTGAAGCTTTCTTT,CASSSGTGDTEAFF
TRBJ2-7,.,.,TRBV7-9,TGTGCCAGCAGCGGCAACTACGAGCAGTACTTC,CASSGNYEQYF
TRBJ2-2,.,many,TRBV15,TGTGCCACCAGCAGAGACAGGGAAGTCGGCGGGGAGCTGTTTTTT,CATSRDREVGGELFF
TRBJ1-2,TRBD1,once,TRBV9,TGTGCCAGCAGCCCGACAGGGGCCGTCTATGGCTACACCTTC,CASSPTGAVYGYTF
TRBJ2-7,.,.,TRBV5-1,TGCGCCAGCAGCTCCCGTACAGGAACTGAGCGCCACGAGCAGTACTTC,CASSSRTGTERHEQYF
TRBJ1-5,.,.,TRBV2,TGTGCCAGCAGTGATAACTATGGAAATCAGCCCCAGCATTTT,CASSDNYGNQPQHF
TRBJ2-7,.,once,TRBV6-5,TGTGCCAGCAGTTATAGGTCAGGGGACGAGCAGTACTTC,CASSYRSGDEQYF
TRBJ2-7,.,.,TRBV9,TGTGCCAGCAGCGTAGGAGGGGGAGTGAACGAGCAGTACTTC,CASSVGGGVNEQYF